This T cell receptor beta chain was identified in a study of cytomegalovirus exposure and HLA in healthy donors. The PCR made use of 60 Vbeta and 13 Jbeta primers. Assay used: immunoSEQ multiplex PCR; TCRdb lists only in-frame clones, some missing. The sample has 150,000 to 200,000 clones, roughly a tenth seen once. CDR1 and CDR2 (germline): MNHNS, SASEGT. J lost 5 bases, V lost 6 bases, and 4 bases had no gene match. The CDR3 has 14 residues. Only a few counts were recorded for this clone. This clonotype was obtained from a woman younger than 45 in good health and CMV-seropositive. This chain connects TRBV6-1 to TRBJ2-5; 12 nucleotides align to TRBD1. The sample comprised PBMCs. The CDR3 DNA follows: TGTGCCAGCAGGTCCGGGACAGGGGGCGAGACCCAGTACTTC. Amino acids: CASRSGTGGETQYF.